A selection of T cell receptor beta chains follows, all from one sample in a study of early T cells in non-severe SARS-CoV-2 infection. MiXCR, applied by TCRdb to the 5' RACE reads, yields one record per CDR3 protein. The table has around 70,000 distinct CDR3 sequences, 9% to 10% seen once. Sample: whole blood, taken at baseline. The receptors shown here come from an adult who was a healthcare worker with PCR-confirmed SARS-CoV-2 infection or an uninfected control (not recorded which). CDR3s include the opening cysteine and the closing phenylalanine or tryptophan. A D gene is named only where the DNA matches it firmly. A clone size is listed for some rows: how often the clone was seen (once, few, many), or a class if it is expanded.

>16|TRBV28|TRBD2|TRBJ2-1|few
TGTGCCAGCAGGTTAGCGGGAGCCAGCTCCTACAATGAGCAGTTCTTC
CASRLAGASSYNEQFF
>14|TRBV18|-|TRBJ1-1|-
TGTGCCAGCTCACCCGCGGCCGTACTGGATGAAGCTTTCTTT
CASSPAAVLDEAFF
>14|TRBV5-1|-|TRBJ2-1|-
TGCGCCAGCAGCAAACTACAGACAGTCGCTGAGCAGTTCTTC
CASSKLQTVAEQFF
>16|TRBV9|TRBD2|TRBJ2-3|few
TGTGCCAGCAGCGTAGATGGCGGGAGCGACACAGATACGCAGTATTTT
CASSVDGGSDTDTQYF
>14|TRBV29-1|-|TRBJ2-7|medium-sized
TGCAGCGTTGAAGATAAGGGAAGGGAGGACGAGCAGTACTTC
CSVEDKGREDEQYF
>12|TRBV9|TRBD2|TRBJ2-7|-
TGTGCCAGCAGTCCGGGGGGTTACGAGCAGTACTTC
CASSPGGYEQYF
>12|TRBV7-2|-|TRBJ2-7|few
TGTGCCAGCAGCTTGCAGGGTACGGGGCAGTACTTC
CASSLQGTGQYF
>16|TRBV7-2|TRBD2|TRBJ2-1|many
TGTGCCAGCAGCACTTTCGGCGGGAGCTCCTACAATGAGCAGTTCTTC
CASSTFGGSSYNEQFF
>15|TRBV27|TRBD1|TRBJ2-7|few
TGTGCCAGCAGTTTACCCGGACAGGGGGGCTACGAGCAGTACTTC
CASSLPGQGGYEQYF
>12|TRBV12-3/TRBV12-4|-|TRBJ2-1|medium-sized
TGTGCCAGCAGTTTAGGGGACGTGGGGAAGTTCTTC
CASSLGDVGKFF
>15|TRBV11-1|TRBD2|TRBJ2-3|many
TGTGCCAGCAGCTTCCTAGCGGGAGGGTCAGATACGCAGTATTTT
CASSFLAGGSDTQYF
>15|TRBV4-2|TRBD2|TRBJ2-1|-
TGTGCCAGCAGTCACCGAGCGGGAGGCGACAATGAGCAGTTCTTC
CASSHRAGGDNEQFF
>18|TRBV28|-|TRBJ1-2|few
TGTGCCAGCAGTCCTCCGGCGGGTTACCTACTACTAAACTATGGCTACACCTTC
CASSPPAGYLLLNYGYTF
>13|TRBV10-3|-|TRBJ2-3|few
TGTGCCATCAGTGCCCCGGGCACAGATACGCAGTATTTT
CAISAPGTDTQYF
>13|TRBV6-5|-|TRBJ1-1|many
TGTGCCAGCAGTCCAAAGTCGAACACTGAAGCTTTCTTT
CASSPKSNTEAFF
>15|TRBV5-6|-|TRBJ2-7|few
TGTGCCAGCAGCTTGTTAGGACAGACAAAATACGAGCAGTACTTC
CASSLLGQTKYEQYF
>16|TRBV29-1|TRBD2|TRBJ2-1|-
TGCAGCGTTGCGGGCCAAACTAGCGGTGGGGGGAATGAGCAGTTCTTC
CSVAGQTSGGGNEQFF
>14|TRBV18|-|TRBJ2-2|-
TGTGCCAGCTCACTGGACGGGAACACCGGGGAGCTGTTTTTT
CASSLDGNTGELFF
>12|TRBV12-3/TRBV12-4|TRBD1|TRBJ1-5|few
TGTGCCAGCAAACAGGGGTTGCAGCCCCAGCATTTT
CASKQGLQPQHF
>14|TRBV7-8|-|TRBJ1-4|many
TGTGCCAGCAGTCCTGGGCACCTTAATGAAAAACTGTTTTTT
CASSPGHLNEKLFF
>14|TRBV28|TRBD1|TRBJ2-7|-
TGTGCCAGCACCGATGGGACAGGGGGTTCCGAGCAGTACTTC
CASTDGTGGSEQYF
>16|TRBV19|-|TRBJ2-1|many
TGTGCCAGTAGTAGGGGACCCAGTACGCCTGCTGGTGAGCAGTTCTTC
CASSRGPSTPAGEQFF
>14|TRBV27|-|TRBJ1-1|-
TGTGCCAGCAGGATGGACAGAAGGAACACTGAAGCTTTCTTT
CASRMDRRNTEAFF
>16|TRBV29-1|TRBD2|TRBJ2-3|many
TGCAGCGTTGCCCTTCCGTTGCGGGAGGGCAGATATACGCAGTATTTT
CSVALPLREGRYTQYF
>15|TRBV10-3|-|TRBJ2-1|many
TGTGCCATCAGTAGACCTGGCGAAACCTACAATGAGCAGTTCTTC
CAISRPGETYNEQFF
>14|TRBV7-2|TRBD1|TRBJ2-7|few
TGTGCCAGCAGCTTAGTGACAGGGGAACACGAGCAGTACTTC
CASSLVTGEHEQYF
>15|TRBV6-5|-|TRBJ2-3|many
TGTGCCAGCAGTTACTTCGGGGAGCCCACAGATACGCAGTATTTT
CASSYFGEPTDTQYF
>14|TRBV7-9|-|TRBJ1-1|medium-sized
TGTGCCAGCAGCCGGTTGGGGGAGGACACTGAAGCTTTCTTT
CASSRLGEDTEAFF
>14|TRBV18|-|TRBJ1-4|-
TGTGCCAGCTCACCACAGAGGCAGAATGAAAAACTGTTTTTT
CASSPQRQNEKLFF
>14|TRBV20-1|-|TRBJ2-7|few
TGCAGTGCTCTCAACAACCGGGACTCCTACGAGCAGTACTTC
CSALNNRDSYEQYF
>15|TRBV12-3/TRBV12-4|TRBD2|TRBJ2-1|many
TGTGCCAGCAGGATGACTAGCGGGTTTATCAATGAGCAGTTCTTC
CASRMTSGFINEQFF
>14|TRBV11-1|-|TRBJ1-1|many
TGTGCCAGCAGCCAAGGACTGTTGAACACTGAAGCTTTCTTT
CASSQGLLNTEAFF
>15|TRBV11-2|-|TRBJ2-5|many
TGTGCCAGCAGCTTTAACAGAAAAACCCAAGAGACCCAGTACTTC
CASSFNRKTQETQYF
>13|TRBV25-1|-|TRBJ2-1|few
TGTGCCAGCCTGAACCCCACTAGCCATGAGCAGTTCTTC
CASLNPTSHEQFF
>12|TRBV20-1|-|TRBJ2-3|few
TGCAGTGCTTCGCTGTCAGACGATACGCAGTATTTT
CSASLSDDTQYF
>12|TRBV29-1|-|TRBJ2-5|-
TGCAGCGTGGCTAGCGACCAAGAGACCCAGTACTTC
CSVASDQETQYF
>16|TRBV28|TRBD1|TRBJ2-7|many
TGTGCCAGCAGTTTATCGGGACAGTCAAGTAACTACGAGCAGTACTTC
CASSLSGQSSNYEQYF
>13|TRBV28|-|TRBJ2-2|few
TGTGCCAGCGTTTCTAGGAACACCGGGGAGCTGTTTTTT
CASVSRNTGELFF